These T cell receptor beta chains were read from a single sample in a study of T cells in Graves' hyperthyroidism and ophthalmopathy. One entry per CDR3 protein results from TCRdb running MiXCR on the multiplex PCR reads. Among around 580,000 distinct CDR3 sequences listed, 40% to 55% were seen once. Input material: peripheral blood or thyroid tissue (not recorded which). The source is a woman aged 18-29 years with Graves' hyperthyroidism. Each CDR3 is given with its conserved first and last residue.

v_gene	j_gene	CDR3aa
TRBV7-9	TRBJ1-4	CASSPPSRPNEKLFF
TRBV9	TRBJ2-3	CASSRGHPPDTQYF
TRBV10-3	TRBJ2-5	CAISTGEETQYF
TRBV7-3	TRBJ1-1	CASSLTGQGAFF
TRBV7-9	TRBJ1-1	CASSLEAGWKAFF
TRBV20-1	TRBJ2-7	CSAGTSSIYEQYF
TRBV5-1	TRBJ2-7	CASSRPSGSNEQYF
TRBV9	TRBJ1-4	CASSAGLRDNEKLFF
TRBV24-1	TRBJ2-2	CATSDVGAPNTGELFF
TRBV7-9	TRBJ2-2	CASSRGQGRTGELSW
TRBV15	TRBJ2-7	CATSRKTGSYEQYF
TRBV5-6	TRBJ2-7	CASSPGSAYEQYF
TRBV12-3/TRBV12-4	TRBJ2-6	CASSLPSGRPGANVLTF
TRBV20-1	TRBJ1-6	CSAEGGDSPLHF
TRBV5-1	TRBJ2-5	CASKVGGQETQYF
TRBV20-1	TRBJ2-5	CSALRTSGRALRETQYF
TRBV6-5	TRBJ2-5	CASSEGLEETQYF
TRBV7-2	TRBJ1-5	CASRWGNQPQHF
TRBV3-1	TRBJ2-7	CASSQAGTREQYF
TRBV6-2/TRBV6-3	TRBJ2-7	CASSRTSGKYYEQYF
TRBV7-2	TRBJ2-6	CASSLIGGGLGANVLTF
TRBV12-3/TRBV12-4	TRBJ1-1	CASTEIADTEAFF
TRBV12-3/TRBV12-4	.	CASRGQGTNEQFF
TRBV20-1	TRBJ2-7	CSASRGSSYEQYF
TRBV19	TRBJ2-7	CASNYRGRGDEQYF
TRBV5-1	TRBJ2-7	CASSPRLAGGGMGYEQYF
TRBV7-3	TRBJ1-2	CASSPDRGENGYTF
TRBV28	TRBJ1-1	CASSSHVGGNTEAFF
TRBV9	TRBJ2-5	CASSQGLAGGPGMETQYF
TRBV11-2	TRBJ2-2	CASSPGLARGIGELFF